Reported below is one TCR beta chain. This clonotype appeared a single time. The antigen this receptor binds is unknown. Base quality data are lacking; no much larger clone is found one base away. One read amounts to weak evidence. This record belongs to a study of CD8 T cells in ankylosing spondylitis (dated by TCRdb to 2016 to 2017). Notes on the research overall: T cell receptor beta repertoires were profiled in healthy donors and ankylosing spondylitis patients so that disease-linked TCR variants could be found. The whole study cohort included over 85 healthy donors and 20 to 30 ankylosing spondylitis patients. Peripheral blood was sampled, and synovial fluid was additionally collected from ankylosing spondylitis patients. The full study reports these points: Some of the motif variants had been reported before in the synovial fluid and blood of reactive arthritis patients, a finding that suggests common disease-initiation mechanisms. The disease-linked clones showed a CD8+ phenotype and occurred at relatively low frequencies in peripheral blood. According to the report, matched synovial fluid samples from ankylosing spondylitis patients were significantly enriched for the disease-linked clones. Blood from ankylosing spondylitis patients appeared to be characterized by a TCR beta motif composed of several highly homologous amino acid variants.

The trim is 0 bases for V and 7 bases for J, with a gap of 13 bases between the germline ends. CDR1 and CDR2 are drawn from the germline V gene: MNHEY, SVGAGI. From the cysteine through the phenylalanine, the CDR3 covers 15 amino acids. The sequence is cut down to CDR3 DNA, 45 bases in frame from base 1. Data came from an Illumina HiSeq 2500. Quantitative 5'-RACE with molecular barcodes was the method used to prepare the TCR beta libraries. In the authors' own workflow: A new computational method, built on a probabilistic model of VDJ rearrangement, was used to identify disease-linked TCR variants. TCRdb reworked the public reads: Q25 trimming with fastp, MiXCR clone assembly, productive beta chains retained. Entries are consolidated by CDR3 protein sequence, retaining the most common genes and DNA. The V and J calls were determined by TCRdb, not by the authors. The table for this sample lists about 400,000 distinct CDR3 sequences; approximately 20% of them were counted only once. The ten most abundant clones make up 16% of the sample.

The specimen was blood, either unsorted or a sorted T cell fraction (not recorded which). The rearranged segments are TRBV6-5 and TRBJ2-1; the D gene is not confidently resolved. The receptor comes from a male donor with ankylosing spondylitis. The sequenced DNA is TGTGCCAGCAGTTACTCGATCCTAGGAAATAATGAGCAGTTCTTC. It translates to CASSYSILGNNEQFF.